These T cell receptor beta chains were read from a single sample in a study of early stage breast cancer tumors. This table comes from immunoSEQ multiplex PCR, and its TCRdb copy is limited to in-frame clones, with some not included. The sample lists about 41,000 clones; around 72% were seen once. The material sequenced was blood. These receptors came from a person aged 45-65 years with breast cancer. Both conserved end residues are part of each CDR3. The order of the fields is clone size, V gene, J gene, D gene, CDR3 protein, CDR3 DNA. D genes are given only for firm matches. Some rows have no size entry. The others give once, few or many, or a class for an expanded clone.

size: NA
V: TRBV12-2
J: TRBJ2-1
D: NA
CDR3: CASRLWWREAYNEQFF
DNA: TGTGCAAGTCGCTTATGGTGGCGGGAGGCCTACAATGAGCAGTTCTTC

size: NA
V: TRBV2
J: TRBJ2-5
D: TRBD2
CDR3: CASNPAGGRETQYF
DNA: TGTGCCAGCAACCCAGCGGGAGGGCGTGAGACCCAGTACTTC

size: NA
V: TRBV14
J: TRBJ2-5
D: NA
CDR3: CASSQMLGPGETQYF
DNA: TGTGCCAGCAGCCAAATGCTGGGGCCCGGAGAGACCCAGTACTTC

size: NA
V: TRBV9
J: TRBJ2-3
D: TRBD2
CDR3: CASSEGTSGVTDTQYF
DNA: TGTGCCAGCAGCGAGGGGACTAGCGGGGTCACAGATACGCAGTATTTT

size: NA
V: TRBV18
J: TRBJ1-3
D: NA
CDR3: CASSLLGRDGNTIYF
DNA: TGTGCCAGCTCACTTCTTGGGCGCGATGGAAACACCATATATTTT

size: NA
V: TRBV19
J: TRBJ1-2
D: NA
CDR3: CASYKQGLNYGYTF
DNA: TGTGCCAGTTATAAGCAGGGGTTAAACTATGGCTACACCTTC

size: once
V: TRBV27
J: TRBJ1-2
D: TRBD1
CDR3: CASSLTGENYGYTF
DNA: TGTGCCAGCAGTTTAACAGGGGAAAACTATGGCTACACCTTC

size: NA
V: TRBV25-1
J: TRBJ2-1
D: TRBD2
CDR3: CASSAGSGKNYNEQFF
DNA: TGTGCCAGCAGTGCAGGAAGCGGGAAGAACTACAATGAGCAGTTCTTC

size: NA
V: TRBV2
J: TRBJ2-7
D: TRBD1
CDR3: CASRAGGEQYF
DNA: TGTGCCAGCAGAGCAGGGGGCGAGCAGTACTTC

size: NA
V: TRBV29-1
J: TRBJ1-1
D: NA
CDR3: CSVEKPMNTEAFF
DNA: TGCAGCGTTGAAAAGCCCATGAACACTGAAGCTTTCTTT

size: medium-sized
V: TRBV7-8
J: TRBJ1-2
D: TRBD1
CDR3: CASSLVGDRHYGYTF
DNA: TGTGCCAGCAGCTTAGTTGGGGACAGGCACTATGGCTACACCTTC

size: NA
V: TRBV4-2
J: TRBJ1-6
D: NA
CDR3: CASSLLGVNSPLHF
DNA: TGTGCCAGCAGCTTGTTGGGAGTGAATTCACCCCTCCACTTT

size: NA
V: TRBV10-2
J: TRBJ1-2
D: NA
CDR3: CASSTGAYGYTF
DNA: TGCGCCAGCAGTACAGGTGCTTATGGCTACACCTTC

size: NA
V: TRBV5-1
J: TRBJ2-2
D: TRBD1
CDR3: CASSPDGTDDTGELFF
DNA: TGCGCCAGCAGCCCCGACGGGACAGACGACACCGGGGAGCTGTTTTTT

size: few
V: TRBV10-3
J: TRBJ1-3
D: TRBD1
CDR3: CAISESTGAGNTIYF
DNA: TGTGCCATCAGTGAGTCGACAGGGGCAGGAAACACCATATATTTT

size: NA
V: TRBV5-1
J: TRBJ1-6
D: NA
CDR3: CASSTDYNSPLHF
DNA: TGCGCCAGCAGCACAGACTATAATTCACCCCTCCACTTT

size: few
V: TRBV4-3
J: TRBJ1-2
D: NA
CDR3: CASSQEPRYGYTF
DNA: TGCGCCAGCAGCCAAGAACCCAGATATGGCTACACCTTC

size: NA
V: TRBV14
J: TRBJ2-2
D: NA
CDR3: CASSLEDDHPLTGELFF
DNA: TGTGCCAGCAGCCTGGAGGATGACCATCCCCTCACCGGGGAGCTGTTTTTT

size: NA
V: TRBV7-6
J: TRBJ1-1
D: NA
CDR3: CASSLSAVRRGTEAFF
DNA: TGTGCCAGCAGCTTATCGGCAGTCCGAAGGGGCACTGAAGCTTTCTTT

size: few
V: TRBV6-5
J: TRBJ1-1
D: NA
CDR3: CASSSRQSANTEAFF
DNA: TGTGCCAGCAGTTCCAGACAGTCGGCTAACACTGAAGCTTTCTTT

size: NA
V: TRBV5-1
J: TRBJ2-6
D: TRBD1
CDR3: CASGETGSAGANVLTF
DNA: TGCGCCAGTGGGGAGACAGGGAGCGCCGGGGCCAACGTCCTGACTTTC

size: NA
V: TRBV14
J: TRBJ1-1
D: TRBD1
CDR3: CASSLGAGGAFF
DNA: TGTGCCAGCAGCCTAGGGGCAGGGGGAGCTTTCTTT

size: NA
V: TRBV14
J: TRBJ1-2
D: TRBD1
CDR3: CASSQMDRGPYGYTF
DNA: TGTGCCAGCAGCCAAATGGACAGGGGGCCCTATGGCTACACCTTC

size: NA
V: TRBV28
J: TRBJ1-2
D: NA
CDR3: CASSLPTPWRDEGYTF
DNA: TGTGCCAGCAGTTTACCAACACCATGGAGGGATGAGGGCTACACCTTC

size: few
V: TRBV5-6
J: TRBJ2-1
D: NA
CDR3: CASSWERSSYNEQFF
DNA: TGTGCCAGCAGCTGGGAGCGGAGCTCCTACAATGAGCAGTTCTTC

size: NA
V: TRBV12-5
J: TRBJ1-2
D: NA
CDR3: CASGIHRDGYTF
DNA: TGTGCTAGTGGTATCCACAGGGATGGCTACACCTTC

size: NA
V: TRBV25-1
J: TRBJ2-2
D: TRBD2
CDR3: CASSCGRFHSTGELFF
DNA: TGTGCCAGCAGTTGCGGGAGGTTCCATAGCACCGGGGAGCTGTTTTTT

size: NA
V: TRBV6-1
J: TRBJ2-2
D: TRBD1
CDR3: CASRPGGGGELFF
DNA: TGTGCCAGCAGACCAGGGGGTGGCGGGGAGCTGTTTTTT

size: NA
V: TRBV19
J: TRBJ2-1
D: NA
CDR3: CASSGGPYNEQFF
DNA: TGTGCCAGTAGCGGGGGACCATACAATGAGCAGTTCTTC

size: NA
V: TRBV2
J: TRBJ2-1
D: NA
CDR3: CASSVRGYNEQFF
DNA: TGTGCCAGCAGTGTAAGGGGATACAATGAGCAGTTCTTC

size: once
V: TRBV11-3
J: TRBJ2-4
D: NA
CDR3: CASSGGSRAKNIQYF
DNA: TGTGCCAGCAGCGGTGGGAGTCGAGCCAAAAACATTCAGTACTTC

size: NA
V: TRBV19
J: TRBJ2-3
D: TRBD1
CDR3: CASRETGFTDTQYF
DNA: TGTGCCAGTAGGGAGACAGGGTTCACAGATACGCAGTATTTT

size: NA
V: TRBV19
J: TRBJ1-4
D: NA
CDR3: CASSNRATNEKLFF
DNA: TGTGCCAGTAGCAACAGAGCAACTAATGAAAAACTGTTTTTT

size: NA
V: TRBV2
J: TRBJ2-2
D: TRBD2
CDR3: CASRTSAYTGELFF
DNA: TGTGCCAGCAGGACTAGCGCCTACACCGGGGAGCTGTTTTTT

size: NA
V: TRBV6-5
J: TRBJ1-5
D: NA
CDR3: CASSRQGNQPQHF
DNA: TGTGCCAGCAGCCGGCAGGGCAATCAGCCCCAGCATTTT

size: NA
V: TRBV6-5
J: TRBJ1-1
D: NA
CDR3: CASSYSMELLNTEAFF
DNA: TGTGCCAGCAGTTACTCGATGGAGCTTTTGAACACTGAAGCTTTCTTT

size: NA
V: TRBV18
J: TRBJ2-7
D: NA
CDR3: CASSPGQVSTYEQYF
DNA: TGTGCCAGCTCACCAGGACAAGTCTCAACCTACGAGCAGTACTTC

size: few
V: TRBV29-1
J: TRBJ1-2
D: NA
CDR3: CSVAKDNGYTF
DNA: TGCAGCGTTGCAAAGGACAATGGCTACACCTTC

size: NA
V: TRBV9
J: TRBJ2-5
D: NA
CDR3: CASTPGGAETQYF
DNA: TGTGCCAGCACTCCCGGAGGGGCCGAGACCCAGTACTTC

size: few
V: TRBV10-3
J: TRBJ1-1
D: NA
CDR3: CATRRAVNAEAFF
DNA: TGTGCCACGAGGCGTGCAGTAAACGCTGAAGCTTTCTTT

size: once
V: TRBV7-2
J: TRBJ2-1
D: TRBD2
CDR3: CASNSPGAASGGNNEQFF
DNA: TGTGCCAGCAACTCACCCGGGGCGGCTAGCGGGGGGAACAATGAGCAGTTCTTC

size: NA
V: TRBV28
J: TRBJ2-6
D: NA
CDR3: CASSVTAFSGANVLTF
DNA: TGTGCCAGCAGTGTTACAGCCTTCTCTGGGGCCAACGTCCTGACTTTC

size: once
V: TRBV10-3
J: TRBJ2-3
D: TRBD2
CDR3: CAIKSGGALDTQYF
DNA: TGTGCCATAAAGAGCGGGGGGGCCTTGGATACGCAGTATTTT

size: NA
V: TRBV7-9
J: TRBJ2-7
D: TRBD2
CDR3: CASSFLAGGLFEQYF
DNA: TGTGCCAGCAGCTTTCTAGCGGGTGGTCTGTTCGAGCAGTACTTC

size: NA
V: TRBV5-1
J: TRBJ2-3
D: NA
CDR3: CASSLGGESTDTQYF
DNA: TGCGCCAGCAGCTTGGGCGGGGAAAGCACAGATACGCAGTATTTT

size: few
V: TRBV11-2
J: TRBJ1-3
D: NA
CDR3: CASSSTRQASRF
DNA: TGTGCCAGCAGCTCCACAAGACAGGCGTCACGCTTT

size: NA
V: TRBV4-3
J: TRBJ2-3
D: TRBD2
CDR3: CASSQDTSGGPPTDTQYF
DNA: TGCGCCAGCAGCCAAGATACTAGCGGGGGCCCCCCCACAGATACGCAGTATTTT

size: NA
V: TRBV7-9
J: TRBJ2-7
D: TRBD1
CDR3: CASSLSNRGLEQYF
DNA: TGTGCCAGCAGCTTAAGCAACAGGGGGCTTGAGCAGTACTTC

size: few
V: TRBV11-2
J: TRBJ1-5
D: NA
CDR3: CASSPGAEQPQHF
DNA: TGTGCCAGCAGCCCCGGCGCGGAACAGCCCCAGCATTTT

size: NA
V: TRBV6-6
J: TRBJ2-7
D: NA
CDR3: CASRYNSGSDEQYF
DNA: TGTGCCAGCAGGTACAATAGTGGGAGCGACGAGCAGTACTTC

size: NA
V: TRBV11-2
J: TRBJ1-1
D: NA
CDR3: CASSLVAARGAFF
DNA: TGTGCCAGCAGCTTAGTGGCGGCCAGGGGAGCTTTCTTT

size: NA
V: TRBV5-1
J: TRBJ2-7
D: TRBD2
CDR3: CASSHGTSGTYEQYF
DNA: TGCGCCAGCAGCCACGGGACTAGCGGGACCTACGAGCAGTACTTC

size: NA
V: TRBV6-6
J: TRBJ1-6
D: TRBD1
CDR3: CASSRQGAGSPLHF
DNA: TGTGCCAGCAGTCGACAGGGGGCCGGATCACCCCTCCACTTT

size: NA
V: TRBV19
J: TRBJ2-7
D: NA
CDR3: CASSEVGYEQYF
DNA: TGTGCCAGTAGTGAGGTAGGCTACGAGCAGTACTTC

size: NA
V: TRBV4-1
J: TRBJ2-7
D: TRBD2
CDR3: CASSQDLGTSGYEQYF
DNA: TGCGCCAGCAGCCAAGATCTCGGGACTAGCGGGTACGAGCAGTACTTC

size: few
V: TRBV7-6
J: TRBJ2-2
D: TRBD2
CDR3: CASSLGLAGAGELFF
DNA: TGTGCCAGCAGCCTCGGACTAGCGGGCGCCGGGGAGCTGTTTTTT

size: NA
V: TRBV15
J: TRBJ1-1
D: NA
CDR3: CATSRDPRADTEAFF
DNA: TGTGCCACCAGCAGAGATCCCAGGGCGGACACTGAAGCTTTCTTT

size: NA
V: TRBV30
J: TRBJ1-6
D: NA
CDR3: CAWSVLSSPLHF
DNA: TGTGCCTGGAGTGTACTGAGTTCACCCCTCCACTTT

size: NA
V: TRBV10-2
J: TRBJ2-3
D: TRBD2
CDR3: CASVAGLAGVVDTQYF
DNA: TGCGCCAGCGTTGCGGGACTAGCGGGAGTTGTGGATACGCAGTATTTT

size: NA
V: TRBV5-1
J: TRBJ2-5
D: TRBD2
CDR3: CASSRGTSGGETQYF
DNA: TGCGCCAGCAGCCGTGGGACTAGCGGGGGAGAGACCCAGTACTTC